Described below is a single T cell receptor beta chain sequence and its context. The antigen remains unidentified. Every one of the patients relapsed after autologous stem cell transplantation (brentuximab vedotin exposure was variable). The sample is drawn from a study of PD-1 blockade in classical Hodgkin lymphoma. Study information: Intravenous nivolumab at 3 mg/kg was given to patients every 2 weeks. General observations from the study: It was reported that newly diagnosed patients had less baseline TCR diversity than healthy donors.

With 9 bases removed from V and 4 bases from J, the gap between germline ends came to 22 bases. The CDR3 contains 16 residues. Germline V gene lookup returns CDR1 LNHDA and CDR2 SQIVND (reference sequence). TCRdb keeps only in-frame clones here, not all; method: immunoSEQ multiplex PCR. The sample lists 100,000 to 130,000 clones, about nine tenths occurring once. This clonotype was obtained from a human donor with classical Hodgkin lymphoma. The chain joins TRBV19 to TRBJ1-5; D ambiguous. The sample was peripheral blood mononuclear cells (PBMCs), taken before the second cycle of nivolumab. CDR3 sequence (DNA): TGTGCCAGCGCCGAATTGGCCCCAAGGGATAATCAGCCCCAGCATTTT. Amino acid sequence: CASAELAPRDNQPQHF.